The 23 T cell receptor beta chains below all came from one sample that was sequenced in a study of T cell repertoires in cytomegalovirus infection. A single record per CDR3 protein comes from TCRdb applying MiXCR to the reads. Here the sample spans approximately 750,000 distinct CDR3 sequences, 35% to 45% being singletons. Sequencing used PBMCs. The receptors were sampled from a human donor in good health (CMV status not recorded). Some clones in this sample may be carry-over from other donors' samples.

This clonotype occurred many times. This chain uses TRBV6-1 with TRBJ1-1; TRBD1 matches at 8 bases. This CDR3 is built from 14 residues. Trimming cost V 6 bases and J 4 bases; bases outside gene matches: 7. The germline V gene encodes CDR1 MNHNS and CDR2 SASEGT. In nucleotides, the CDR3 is TGTGCCAGCAGCCCTACCGACAGGGGCACTGAAGCTTTCTTT. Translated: CASSPTDRGTEAFF.

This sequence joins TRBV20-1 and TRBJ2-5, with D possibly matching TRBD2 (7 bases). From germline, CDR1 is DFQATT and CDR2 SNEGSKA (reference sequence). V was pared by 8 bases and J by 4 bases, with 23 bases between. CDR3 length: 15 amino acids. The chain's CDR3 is CSFNLAGEGRETQYF. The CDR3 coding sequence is TGCAGTTTTAACCTAGCAGGGGAGGGAAGAGAGACCCAGTACTTC.

The CDR3 sequence is CSARRSQGSSFVAAYEQYF. The CDR3 region has the DNA TGCAGTGCTAGAAGGTCACAGGGGTCGAGTTTCGTGGCGGCCTACGAGCAGTACTTC. The chain is built from TRBV20-1 and TRBJ2-7; TRBD1 matches at 7 bases. J was trimmed by 2 bases and V by 2 bases; bases with no gene match: 21. The CDR3 is 19 amino acids. Germline V gene data show CDR1 as DFQATT and CDR2 as SNEGSKA (reference sequence).

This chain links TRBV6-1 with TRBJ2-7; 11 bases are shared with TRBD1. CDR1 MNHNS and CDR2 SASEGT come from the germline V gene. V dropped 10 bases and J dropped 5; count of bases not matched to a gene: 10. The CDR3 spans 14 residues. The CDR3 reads CAIRKGQGVDEQYF. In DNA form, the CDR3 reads TGTGCCATCAGGAAGGGACAGGGGGTTGACGAGCAGTACTTC.

This chain's CDR3 is CASSRQDKEQFF. The DNA for the CDR3 is TGTGCCAGCAGCCGCCAGGATAAAGAGCAGTTCTTC. The chain employs TRBV4-2 and TRBJ2-1; D call uncertain. Trimming took off 4 bases at V and 10 bases at J, with 11 bases between the two ends. Germline CDR1 and CDR2: LGHNA and YNFKEQ. The CDR3 has 12 residues.

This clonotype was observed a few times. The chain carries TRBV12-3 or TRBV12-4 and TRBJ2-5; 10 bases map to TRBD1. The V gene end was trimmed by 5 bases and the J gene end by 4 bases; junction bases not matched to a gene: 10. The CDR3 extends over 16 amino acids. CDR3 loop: CASSGAGTGDSETQYF. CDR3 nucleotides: TGTGCCAGCAGTGGGGCCGGGACAGGGGATTCAGAGACCCAGTACTTC.

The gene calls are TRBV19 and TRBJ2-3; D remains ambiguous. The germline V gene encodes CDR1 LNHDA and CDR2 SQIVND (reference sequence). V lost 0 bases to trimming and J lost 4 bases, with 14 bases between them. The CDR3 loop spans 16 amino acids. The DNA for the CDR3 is TGTGCCAGTAGTATAGATCTTCCTGGTCCCGCAGATACGCAGTATTTT. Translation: CASSIDLPGPADTQYF.

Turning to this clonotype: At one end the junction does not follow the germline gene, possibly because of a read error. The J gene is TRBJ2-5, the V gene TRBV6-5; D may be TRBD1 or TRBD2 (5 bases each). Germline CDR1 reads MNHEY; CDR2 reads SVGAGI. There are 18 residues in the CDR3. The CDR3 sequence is CASSLSPVPWGGQETHYF. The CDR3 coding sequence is TGTGCCAGCAGCCTATCCCCGGTGCCTTGGGGCGGGCAAGAGACCCATTACTTC.

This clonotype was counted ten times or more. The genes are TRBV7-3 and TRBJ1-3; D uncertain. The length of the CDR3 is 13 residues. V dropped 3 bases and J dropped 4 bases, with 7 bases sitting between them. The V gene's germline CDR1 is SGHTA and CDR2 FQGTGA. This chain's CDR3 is CASSLLGGNTIYF. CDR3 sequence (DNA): TGTGCCAGCAGCTTGCTGGGGGGAAACACCATATATTTT.

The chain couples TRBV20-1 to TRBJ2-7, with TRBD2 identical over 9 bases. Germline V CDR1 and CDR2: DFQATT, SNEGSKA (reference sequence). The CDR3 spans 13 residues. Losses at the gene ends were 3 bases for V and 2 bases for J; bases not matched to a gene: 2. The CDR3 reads CSASGTSPYEQYF. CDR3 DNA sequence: TGCAGTGCTAGCGGGACTAGCCCCTACGAGCAGTACTTC.

The DNA for the CDR3 is TGTGCCAGCAGCGCGATACCAGCCACTGAAGCTTTCTTT. It codes for CASSAIPATEAFF. The chain combines TRBV5-4 with TRBJ1-1, with D unresolved. The CDR3 is 13 amino acids. V lost 4 bases, J lost 4 bases, and 11 bases lay in between. CDR1 SGHNT and CDR2 YYREEE come from the germline V gene (reference sequence).

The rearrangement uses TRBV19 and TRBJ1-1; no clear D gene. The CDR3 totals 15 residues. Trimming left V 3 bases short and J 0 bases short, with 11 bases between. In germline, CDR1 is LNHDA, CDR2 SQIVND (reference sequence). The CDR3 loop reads CASSISRIMNTEAFF. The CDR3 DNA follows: TGTGCCAGTAGTATCTCGCGGATTATGAACACTGAAGCTTTCTTT.

The CDR3 region is CATSRVTQSGYTF. The CDR3 DNA reads TGTGCCACCAGCAGAGTTACACAAAGCGGCTACACCTTC. The chain combines TRBV15 with TRBJ1-2; no clear D gene. Germline CDR1 is LNHNV and CDR2 is YYDKDF (reference sequence). The CDR3 spans 13 residues. V was cut by 1 base and J by 8 bases, with 11 bases left in between.

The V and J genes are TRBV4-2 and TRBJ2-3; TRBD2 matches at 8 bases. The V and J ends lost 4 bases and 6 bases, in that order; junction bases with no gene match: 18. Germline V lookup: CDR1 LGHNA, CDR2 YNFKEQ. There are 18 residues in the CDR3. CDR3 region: CASSLLPPGGPVADTQYF. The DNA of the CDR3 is TGTGCCAGCAGCCTCTTACCGCCGGGGGGGCCGGTGGCTGATACGCAGTATTTT.

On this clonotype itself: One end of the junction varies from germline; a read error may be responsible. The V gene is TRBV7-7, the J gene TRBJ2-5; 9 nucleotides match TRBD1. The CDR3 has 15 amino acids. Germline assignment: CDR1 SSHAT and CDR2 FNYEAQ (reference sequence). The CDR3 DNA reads TGTGCTAGCAGGATGACAGGGGGGCCCCAAGAGACCCAGTACTTC. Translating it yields CASRMTGGPQETQYF. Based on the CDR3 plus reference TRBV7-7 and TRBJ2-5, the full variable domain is GAGVSQSPRYKVTKRGQDVTLRCDPISSHATLYWYQQALGQGPEFLTYFNYEAQPDKSGLPSDRFSAERPEGSISTLTIQRTEQRDSAMYRCASRMTGGPQETQYFGPGTRLLVL.

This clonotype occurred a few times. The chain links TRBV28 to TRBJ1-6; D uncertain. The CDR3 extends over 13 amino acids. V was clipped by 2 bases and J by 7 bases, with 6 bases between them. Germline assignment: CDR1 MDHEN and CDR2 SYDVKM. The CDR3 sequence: CASSLRMNSPLHF. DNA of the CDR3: TGTGCCAGCAGTTTACGGATGAATTCACCCCTCCACTTT.

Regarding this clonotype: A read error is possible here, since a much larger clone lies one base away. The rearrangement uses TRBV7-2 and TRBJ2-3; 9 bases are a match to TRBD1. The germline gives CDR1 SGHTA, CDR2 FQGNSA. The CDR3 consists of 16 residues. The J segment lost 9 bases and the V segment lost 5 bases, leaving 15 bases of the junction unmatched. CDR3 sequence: CASSTTGTGKVWTQYF. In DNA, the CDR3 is TGTGCCAGCAGCACAACCGGGACAGGGAAAGTATGGACGCAGTATTTT.

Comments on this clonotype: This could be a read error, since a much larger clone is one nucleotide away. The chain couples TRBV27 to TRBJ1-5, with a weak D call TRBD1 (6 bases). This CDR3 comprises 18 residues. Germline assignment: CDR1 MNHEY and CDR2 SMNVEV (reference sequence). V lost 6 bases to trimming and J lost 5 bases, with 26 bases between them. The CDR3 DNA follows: TGTGCCAGCAGCCTTCGCGAGACCGTCGGACAGAGACATCAGCCCCAGCATTTT. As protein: CASSLRETVGQRHQPQHF.

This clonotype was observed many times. CDR3 coding DNA: TGTGCCAGCAGCTTATGGGCAGCCGGGGAGCTGTTTTTT. Translation gives CASSLWAAGELFF. The rearrangement joins TRBV7-2 to TRBJ2-2; D is unclear. The V end lost 2 bases, the J end lost 6 bases, and 7 bases lay between the germline ends. The germline V gene has CDR1 SGHTA and CDR2 FQGNSA. The CDR3 length is 13 residues.

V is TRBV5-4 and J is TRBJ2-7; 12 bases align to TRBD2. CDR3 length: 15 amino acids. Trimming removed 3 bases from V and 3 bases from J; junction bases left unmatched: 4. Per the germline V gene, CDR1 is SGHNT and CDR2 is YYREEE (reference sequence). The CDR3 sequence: CASSSRTSGIYEQYF. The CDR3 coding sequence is TGTGCCAGCAGCTCTCGGACTAGCGGGATCTACGAGCAGTACTTC.

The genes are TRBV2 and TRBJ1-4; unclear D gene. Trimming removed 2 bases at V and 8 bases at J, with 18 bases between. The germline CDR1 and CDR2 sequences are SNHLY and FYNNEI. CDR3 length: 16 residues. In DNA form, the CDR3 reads TGTGCCAGCAGTGAACGGGCAGGTCGGTCTATGGAAAAACTGTTTTTT. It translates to CASSERAGRSMEKLFF.

This CDR3 reads CASSSPTSEQFF. CDR3 DNA sequence: TGTGCCAGCAGCTCCCCGACGAGCGAGCAGTTCTTC. This chain connects TRBV7-2 to TRBJ2-1; D not certain. Germline V gives CDR1 SGHTA, CDR2 FQGNSA. V was shortened by 4 bases and J by 10 bases, with 11 bases between the two germline ends. The length of the CDR3 is 12 residues.

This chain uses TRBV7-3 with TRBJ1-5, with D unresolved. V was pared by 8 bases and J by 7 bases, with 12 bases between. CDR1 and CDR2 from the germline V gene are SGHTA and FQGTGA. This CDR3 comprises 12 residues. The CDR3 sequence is CASAREDQPQHF. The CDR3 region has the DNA TGTGCCAGCGCTAGAGAAGACCAGCCCCAGCATTTT.